This TCR beta chain was sequenced during a study of vaccination effects on CD4 cells after COVID-19. Study background: Each participant received a vaccine that was either BNT162b2 or mRNA-1273, given as two doses. Overall study findings and caveats: After vaccination, at late timepoints, clones induced by infection and by vaccine contracted markedly.

The protocol was immunoSEQ multiplex PCR, while the TCRdb copy is restricted to in-frame clones and leaves out a portion. The sample has tens of thousands of clones, 60% to 75% seen once. Turning to this clone: The target antigen is unknown.

V lost 0 bases, J lost 9 bases, and 8 bases stayed unmatched. Germline values: CDR1 SNHLY, CDR2 FYNNEI. CDR3 length equals 16 residues. Antigen-specific CD4+ T cells expanded by the ViraFEST assay with viral peptide pools were then sequenced. It was after nine to ten days of culture that CD4+ T cells were isolated. Vaccinated participants had no history of SARS-CoV-2 infection and tested negative for nucleocapsid antibodies. With approximately 11 ug/ml peptides and around 10 IU/ml IL-2, over 1.5 million PBMC per well were cultured. This chain links TRBV2 with TRBJ2-1; TRBD1 aligns across 10 bases. Material: CD4+ T cells from PBMCs cultured with HCoV-NL63 spike peptides, obtained before COVID-19 vaccination. This sequence was found in a human donor who received a COVID-19 vaccine. CDR3 in DNA: TGTGCCAGCAGTGAAGCTCCGGGACAGGGGAAGGGTGAGCAGTTCTTC. Encoded protein: CASSEAPGQGKGEQFF. Filled out from reference TRBV2 and TRBJ2-1, the complete variable domain reads EPEVTQTPSHQVTQMGQEVILRCVPISNHLYFYWYRQILGQKVEFLVSFYNNEISEKSEIFDDQFSVERPDGSNFTLKIRSTKLEDSAMYFCASSEAPGQGKGEQFFGPGTRLTVL.